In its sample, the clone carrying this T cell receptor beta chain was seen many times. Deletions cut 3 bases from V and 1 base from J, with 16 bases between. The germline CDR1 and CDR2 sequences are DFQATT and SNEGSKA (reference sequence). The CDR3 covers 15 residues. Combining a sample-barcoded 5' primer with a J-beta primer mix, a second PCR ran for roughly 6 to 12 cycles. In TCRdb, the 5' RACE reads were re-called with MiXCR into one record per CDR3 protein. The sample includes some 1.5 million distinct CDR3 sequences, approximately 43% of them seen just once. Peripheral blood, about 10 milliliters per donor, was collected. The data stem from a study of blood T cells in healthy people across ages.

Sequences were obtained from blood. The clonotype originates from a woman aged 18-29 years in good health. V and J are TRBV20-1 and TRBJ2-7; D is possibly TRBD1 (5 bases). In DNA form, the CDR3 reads TGCAGTGCTAGGGGGCAGTTCGGAGCTTCCTACGAGCAGTACTTC. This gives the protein CSARGQFGASYEQYF.